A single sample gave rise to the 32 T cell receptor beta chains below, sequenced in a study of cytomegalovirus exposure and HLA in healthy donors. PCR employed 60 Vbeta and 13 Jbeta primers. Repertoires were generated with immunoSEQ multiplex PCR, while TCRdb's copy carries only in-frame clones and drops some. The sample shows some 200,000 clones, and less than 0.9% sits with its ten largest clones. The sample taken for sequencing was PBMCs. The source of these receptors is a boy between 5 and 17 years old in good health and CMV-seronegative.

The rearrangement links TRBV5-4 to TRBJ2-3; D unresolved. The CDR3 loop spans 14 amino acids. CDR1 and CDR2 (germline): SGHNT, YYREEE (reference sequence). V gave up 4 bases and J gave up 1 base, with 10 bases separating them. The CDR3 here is CASSILPRTDTQYF. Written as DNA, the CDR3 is TGTGCCAGCAGCATCCTCCCCCGCACAGATACGCAGTATTTT.

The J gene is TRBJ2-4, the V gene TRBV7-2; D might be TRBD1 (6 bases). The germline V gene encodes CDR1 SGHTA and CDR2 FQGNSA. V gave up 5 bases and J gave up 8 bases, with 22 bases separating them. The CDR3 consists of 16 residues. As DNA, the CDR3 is TGTGCCAGCAGCCTTTACAGGGACCGGGTCCCTGACATTCAGTACTTC. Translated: CASSLYRDRVPDIQYF.

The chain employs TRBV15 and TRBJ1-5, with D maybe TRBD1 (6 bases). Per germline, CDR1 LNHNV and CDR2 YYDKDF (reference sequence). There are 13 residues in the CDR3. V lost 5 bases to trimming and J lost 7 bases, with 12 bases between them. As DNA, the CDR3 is TGTGCCACCAGCGAAAACAGGGAACAGCCCCAGCATTTT. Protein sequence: CATSENREQPQHF.

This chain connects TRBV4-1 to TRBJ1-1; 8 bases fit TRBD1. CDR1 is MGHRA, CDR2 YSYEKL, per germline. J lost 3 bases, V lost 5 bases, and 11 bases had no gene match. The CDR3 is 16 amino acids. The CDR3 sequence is CASSDLLDRGDTEAFF. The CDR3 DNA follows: TGCGCCAGCAGCGACCTCCTCGACAGGGGTGACACTGAAGCTTTCTTT.

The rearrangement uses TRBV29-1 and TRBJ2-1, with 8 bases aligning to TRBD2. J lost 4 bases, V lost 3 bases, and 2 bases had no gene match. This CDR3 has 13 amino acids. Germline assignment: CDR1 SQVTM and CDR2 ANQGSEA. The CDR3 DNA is TGCAGCGTTGACCAGCGGGGGTACAATGAGCAGTTCTTC. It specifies CSVDQRGYNEQFF.

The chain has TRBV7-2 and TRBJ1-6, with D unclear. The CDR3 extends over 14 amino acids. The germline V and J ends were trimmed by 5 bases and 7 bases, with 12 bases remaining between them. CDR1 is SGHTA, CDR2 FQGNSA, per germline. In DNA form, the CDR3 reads TGTGCCAGCAGCACGCGGGGTAGGAATTCACCCCTCCACTTT. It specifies CASSTRGRNSPLHF.

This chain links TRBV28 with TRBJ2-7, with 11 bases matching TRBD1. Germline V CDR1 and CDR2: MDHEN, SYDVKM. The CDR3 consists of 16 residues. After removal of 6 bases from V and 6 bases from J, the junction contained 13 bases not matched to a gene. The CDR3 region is CASSWTGGGLRGEQYF. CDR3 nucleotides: TGTGCCAGCAGCTGGACAGGGGGCGGATTGAGGGGCGAGCAGTACTTC.

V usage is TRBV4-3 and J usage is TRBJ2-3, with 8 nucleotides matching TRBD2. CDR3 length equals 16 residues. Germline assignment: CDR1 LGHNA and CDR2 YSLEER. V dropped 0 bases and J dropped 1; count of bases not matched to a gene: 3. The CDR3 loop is CASSQDRAGGTDTQYF. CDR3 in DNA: TGCGCCAGCAGCCAAGATCGAGCGGGGGGCACAGATACGCAGTATTTT.

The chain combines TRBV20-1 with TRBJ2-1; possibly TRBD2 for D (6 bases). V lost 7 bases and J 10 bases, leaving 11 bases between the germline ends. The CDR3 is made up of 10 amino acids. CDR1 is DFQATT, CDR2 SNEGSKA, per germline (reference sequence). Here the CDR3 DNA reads TGCAGTGGGAGGGGCAACGAGCAGTTCTTC. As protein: CSGRGNEQFF.

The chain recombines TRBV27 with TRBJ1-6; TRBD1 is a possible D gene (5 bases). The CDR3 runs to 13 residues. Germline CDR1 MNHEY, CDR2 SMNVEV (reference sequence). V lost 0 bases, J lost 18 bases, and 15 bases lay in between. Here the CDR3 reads CASSLSQGHGPHF. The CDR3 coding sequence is TGTGCCAGCAGTTTATCCCAAGGACACGGTCCCCACTTT.

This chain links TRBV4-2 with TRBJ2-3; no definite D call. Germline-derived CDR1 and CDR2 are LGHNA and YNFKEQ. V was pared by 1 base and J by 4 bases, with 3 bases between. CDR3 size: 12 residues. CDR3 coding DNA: TGTGCCAGCAGCCAAGTCTCAGATACGCAGTATTTT. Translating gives CASSQVSDTQYF.

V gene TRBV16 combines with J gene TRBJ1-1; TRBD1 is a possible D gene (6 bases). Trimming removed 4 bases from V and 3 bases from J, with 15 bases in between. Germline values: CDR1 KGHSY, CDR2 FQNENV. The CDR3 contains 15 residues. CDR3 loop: CASSRVGGSDTEAFF. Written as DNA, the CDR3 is TGTGCCAGCAGCCGGGTAGGGGGAAGCGACACTGAAGCTTTCTTT.

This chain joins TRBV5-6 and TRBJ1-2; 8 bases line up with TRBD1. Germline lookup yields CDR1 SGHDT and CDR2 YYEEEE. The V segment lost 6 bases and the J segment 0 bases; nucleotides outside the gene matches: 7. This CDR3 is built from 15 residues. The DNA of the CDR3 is TGTGCCAGCAATAGAAGGACAGGGCCTAACTATGGCTACACCTTC. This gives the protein CASNRRTGPNYGYTF.

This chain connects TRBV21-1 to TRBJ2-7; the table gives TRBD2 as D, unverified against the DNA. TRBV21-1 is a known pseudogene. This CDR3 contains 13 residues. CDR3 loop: CASSKAPPYEQYF. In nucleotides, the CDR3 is TGTGCCAGCAGCAAAGCCCCTCCCTACGAGCAGTACTTC.

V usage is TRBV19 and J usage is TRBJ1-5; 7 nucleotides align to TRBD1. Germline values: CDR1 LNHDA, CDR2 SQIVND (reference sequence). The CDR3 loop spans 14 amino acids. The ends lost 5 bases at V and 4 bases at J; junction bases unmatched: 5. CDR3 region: CASSPDRVNQPQHF. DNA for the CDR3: TGTGCCAGTAGTCCAGACAGGGTGAATCAGCCCCAGCATTTT.

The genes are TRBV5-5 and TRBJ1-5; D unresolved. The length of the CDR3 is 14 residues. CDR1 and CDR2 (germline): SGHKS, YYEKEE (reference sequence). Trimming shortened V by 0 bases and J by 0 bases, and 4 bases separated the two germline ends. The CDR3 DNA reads TGTGCCAGCAGCTTGGGTAGTAGCAATCAGCCCCAGCATTTT. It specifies CASSLGSSNQPQHF.

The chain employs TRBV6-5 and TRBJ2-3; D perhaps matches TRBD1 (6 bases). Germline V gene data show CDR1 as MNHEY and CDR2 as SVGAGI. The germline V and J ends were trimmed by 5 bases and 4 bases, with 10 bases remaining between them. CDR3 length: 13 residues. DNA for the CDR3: TGTGCCAGCAGTCGCAGGGGTCCAGATACGCAGTATTTT. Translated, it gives CASSRRGPDTQYF.

This chain's CDR3 is CASSESNWDREGDQPQHF. As DNA, the CDR3 is TGCGCCAGCAGTGAGTCGAACTGGGACAGGGAGGGGGATCAGCCCCAGCATTTT. The J gene is TRBJ1-5, the V gene TRBV10-1; 9 nucleotides align to TRBD1. V gave up 0 bases and J gave up 5 bases; unmatched junction bases: 11. Per the germline V gene, CDR1 is WNHNN and CDR2 is SYGVQD (reference sequence). The CDR3 has 18 residues.

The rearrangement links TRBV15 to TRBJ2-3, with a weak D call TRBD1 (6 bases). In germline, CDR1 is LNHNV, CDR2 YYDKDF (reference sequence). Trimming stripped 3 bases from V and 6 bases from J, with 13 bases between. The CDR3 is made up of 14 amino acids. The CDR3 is CATSREQGSDTQYF. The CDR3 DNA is TGTGCCACCAGCAGGGAACAGGGATCCGATACGCAGTATTTT.

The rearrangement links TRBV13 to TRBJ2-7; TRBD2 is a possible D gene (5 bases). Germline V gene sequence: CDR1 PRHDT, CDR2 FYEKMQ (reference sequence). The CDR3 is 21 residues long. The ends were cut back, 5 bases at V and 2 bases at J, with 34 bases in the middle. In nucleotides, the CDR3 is TGTGCCAGCAGCCCCGAGACCGGGCGGACCTACCGGGGAATCCTTGCCTACGAGCAGTACTTC. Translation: CASSPETGRTYRGILAYEQYF.

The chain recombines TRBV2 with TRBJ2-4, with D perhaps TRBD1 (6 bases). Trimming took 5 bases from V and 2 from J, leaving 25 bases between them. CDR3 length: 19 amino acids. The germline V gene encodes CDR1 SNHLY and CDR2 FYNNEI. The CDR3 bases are TGTGCCAGCAGTCGAAGACGGGACACCCCCTCCGTTACCAAAAACATTCAGTACTTC. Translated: CASSRRRDTPSVTKNIQYF.

Written as DNA, the CDR3 is TGTGCCAGCAGCTTCCGCATAGCAACTAATGAAAAACTGTTTTTT. Translation: CASSFRIATNEKLFF. V gene TRBV7-9 combines with J gene TRBJ1-4; D is unresolved. V lost 3 bases to trimming and J lost 0 bases, with 8 bases between them. The CDR3 is 15 residues long. Germline CDR1 SEHNR, CDR2 FQNEAQ (reference sequence). The full variable domain, in which reference TRBV7-9 and TRBJ1-4 provide the parts outside the CDR3, is DTGVSQNPRHKITKRGQNVTFRCDPISEHNRLYWYRQTLGQGPEFLTYFQNEAQLEKSRLLSDRFSAERPKGSFSTLEIQRTEQGDSAMYLCASSFRIATNEKLFFGSGTQLSVL.

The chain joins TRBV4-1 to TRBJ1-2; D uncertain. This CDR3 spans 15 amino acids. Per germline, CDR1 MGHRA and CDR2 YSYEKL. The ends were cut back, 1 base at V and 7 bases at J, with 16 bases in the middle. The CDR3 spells CASSQVGTTNSGYTF. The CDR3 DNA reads TGCGCCAGCAGCCAAGTGGGCACGACAAATTCTGGCTACACCTTC.

The CDR3 loop reads CASSFIQTYEQYF. Written as DNA, the CDR3 is TGTGCCAGCAGCTTTATCCAGACCTACGAGCAGTACTTC. This rearrangement joins TRBV11-1 to TRBJ2-7; D remains unclear. Trimming shortened V by 3 bases and J by 2 bases, and 8 bases separated the two germline ends. The CDR3 spans 13 residues. The germline V gene encodes CDR1 SGHAT and CDR2 FQDESV (reference sequence).

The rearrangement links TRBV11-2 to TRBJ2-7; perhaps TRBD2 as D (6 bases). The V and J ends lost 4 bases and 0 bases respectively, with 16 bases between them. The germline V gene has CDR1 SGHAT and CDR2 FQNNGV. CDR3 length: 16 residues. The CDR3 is CASSSGTPSASYEQYF. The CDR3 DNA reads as TGTGCCAGCAGCTCCGGGACTCCTAGCGCCTCCTACGAGCAGTACTTC.

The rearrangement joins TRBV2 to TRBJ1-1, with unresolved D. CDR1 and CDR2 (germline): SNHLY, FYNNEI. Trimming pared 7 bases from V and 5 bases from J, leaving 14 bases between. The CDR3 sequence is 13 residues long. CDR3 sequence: CASTAGRRTEAFF. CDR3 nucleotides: TGTGCCAGCACCGCGGGGAGGAGGACTGAAGCTTTCTTT. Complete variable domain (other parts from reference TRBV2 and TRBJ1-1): EPEVTQTPSHQVTQMGQEVILRCVPISNHLYFYWYRQILGQKVEFLVSFYNNEISEKSEIFDDQFSVERPDGSNFTLKIRSTKLEDSAMYFCASTAGRRTEAFFGQGTRLTVV.

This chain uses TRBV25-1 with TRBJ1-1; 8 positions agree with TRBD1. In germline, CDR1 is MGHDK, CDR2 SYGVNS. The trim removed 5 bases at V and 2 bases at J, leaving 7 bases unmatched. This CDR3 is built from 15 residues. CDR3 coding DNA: TGTGCCAGCAGTCATCCACAGGGGGTCAACACTGAAGCTTTCTTT. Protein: CASSHPQGVNTEAFF.

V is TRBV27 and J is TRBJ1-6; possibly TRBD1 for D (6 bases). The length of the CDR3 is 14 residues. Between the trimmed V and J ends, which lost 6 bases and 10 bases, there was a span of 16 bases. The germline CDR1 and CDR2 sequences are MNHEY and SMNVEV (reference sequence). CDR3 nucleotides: TGTGCCAGCAGGGACAGCGCACTTAGCTCACCCCTCCACTTT. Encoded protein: CASRDSALSSPLHF.

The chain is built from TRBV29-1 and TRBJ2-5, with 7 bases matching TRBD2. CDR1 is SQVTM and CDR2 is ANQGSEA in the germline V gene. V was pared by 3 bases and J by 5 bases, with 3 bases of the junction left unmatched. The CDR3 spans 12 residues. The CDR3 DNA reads TGCAGCGTTGAGCAGGGAGGGGAGACCCAGTACTTC. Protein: CSVEQGGETQYF.

The CDR3 loop reads CASSPGTGGSGANVLTF. CDR3 nucleotide sequence: TGTGCCAGCAGTCCCGGGACAGGGGGCTCTGGGGCCAACGTCCTGACTTTC. This chain joins TRBV28 and TRBJ2-6, with TRBD1 identical over 11 bases. The CDR3 is made up of 17 amino acids. Germline CDR1 is MDHEN and CDR2 is SYDVKM. J was trimmed by 0 bases and V by 5 bases; bases with no gene match: 3.

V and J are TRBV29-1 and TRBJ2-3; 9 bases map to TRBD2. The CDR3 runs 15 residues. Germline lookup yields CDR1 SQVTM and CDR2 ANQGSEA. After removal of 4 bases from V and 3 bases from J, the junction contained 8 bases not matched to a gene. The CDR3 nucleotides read TGCAGCGTTGTCCTGCGGGGGGGCCCGACAGATACGCAGTATTTT. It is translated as CSVVLRGGPTDTQYF.

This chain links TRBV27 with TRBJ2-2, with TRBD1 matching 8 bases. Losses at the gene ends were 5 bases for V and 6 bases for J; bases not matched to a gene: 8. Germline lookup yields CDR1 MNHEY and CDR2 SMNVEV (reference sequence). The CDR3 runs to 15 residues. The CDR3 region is CASSRPDRGAGELFF. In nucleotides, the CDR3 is TGTGCCAGCAGTAGACCCGACAGGGGTGCCGGGGAGCTGTTTTTT.